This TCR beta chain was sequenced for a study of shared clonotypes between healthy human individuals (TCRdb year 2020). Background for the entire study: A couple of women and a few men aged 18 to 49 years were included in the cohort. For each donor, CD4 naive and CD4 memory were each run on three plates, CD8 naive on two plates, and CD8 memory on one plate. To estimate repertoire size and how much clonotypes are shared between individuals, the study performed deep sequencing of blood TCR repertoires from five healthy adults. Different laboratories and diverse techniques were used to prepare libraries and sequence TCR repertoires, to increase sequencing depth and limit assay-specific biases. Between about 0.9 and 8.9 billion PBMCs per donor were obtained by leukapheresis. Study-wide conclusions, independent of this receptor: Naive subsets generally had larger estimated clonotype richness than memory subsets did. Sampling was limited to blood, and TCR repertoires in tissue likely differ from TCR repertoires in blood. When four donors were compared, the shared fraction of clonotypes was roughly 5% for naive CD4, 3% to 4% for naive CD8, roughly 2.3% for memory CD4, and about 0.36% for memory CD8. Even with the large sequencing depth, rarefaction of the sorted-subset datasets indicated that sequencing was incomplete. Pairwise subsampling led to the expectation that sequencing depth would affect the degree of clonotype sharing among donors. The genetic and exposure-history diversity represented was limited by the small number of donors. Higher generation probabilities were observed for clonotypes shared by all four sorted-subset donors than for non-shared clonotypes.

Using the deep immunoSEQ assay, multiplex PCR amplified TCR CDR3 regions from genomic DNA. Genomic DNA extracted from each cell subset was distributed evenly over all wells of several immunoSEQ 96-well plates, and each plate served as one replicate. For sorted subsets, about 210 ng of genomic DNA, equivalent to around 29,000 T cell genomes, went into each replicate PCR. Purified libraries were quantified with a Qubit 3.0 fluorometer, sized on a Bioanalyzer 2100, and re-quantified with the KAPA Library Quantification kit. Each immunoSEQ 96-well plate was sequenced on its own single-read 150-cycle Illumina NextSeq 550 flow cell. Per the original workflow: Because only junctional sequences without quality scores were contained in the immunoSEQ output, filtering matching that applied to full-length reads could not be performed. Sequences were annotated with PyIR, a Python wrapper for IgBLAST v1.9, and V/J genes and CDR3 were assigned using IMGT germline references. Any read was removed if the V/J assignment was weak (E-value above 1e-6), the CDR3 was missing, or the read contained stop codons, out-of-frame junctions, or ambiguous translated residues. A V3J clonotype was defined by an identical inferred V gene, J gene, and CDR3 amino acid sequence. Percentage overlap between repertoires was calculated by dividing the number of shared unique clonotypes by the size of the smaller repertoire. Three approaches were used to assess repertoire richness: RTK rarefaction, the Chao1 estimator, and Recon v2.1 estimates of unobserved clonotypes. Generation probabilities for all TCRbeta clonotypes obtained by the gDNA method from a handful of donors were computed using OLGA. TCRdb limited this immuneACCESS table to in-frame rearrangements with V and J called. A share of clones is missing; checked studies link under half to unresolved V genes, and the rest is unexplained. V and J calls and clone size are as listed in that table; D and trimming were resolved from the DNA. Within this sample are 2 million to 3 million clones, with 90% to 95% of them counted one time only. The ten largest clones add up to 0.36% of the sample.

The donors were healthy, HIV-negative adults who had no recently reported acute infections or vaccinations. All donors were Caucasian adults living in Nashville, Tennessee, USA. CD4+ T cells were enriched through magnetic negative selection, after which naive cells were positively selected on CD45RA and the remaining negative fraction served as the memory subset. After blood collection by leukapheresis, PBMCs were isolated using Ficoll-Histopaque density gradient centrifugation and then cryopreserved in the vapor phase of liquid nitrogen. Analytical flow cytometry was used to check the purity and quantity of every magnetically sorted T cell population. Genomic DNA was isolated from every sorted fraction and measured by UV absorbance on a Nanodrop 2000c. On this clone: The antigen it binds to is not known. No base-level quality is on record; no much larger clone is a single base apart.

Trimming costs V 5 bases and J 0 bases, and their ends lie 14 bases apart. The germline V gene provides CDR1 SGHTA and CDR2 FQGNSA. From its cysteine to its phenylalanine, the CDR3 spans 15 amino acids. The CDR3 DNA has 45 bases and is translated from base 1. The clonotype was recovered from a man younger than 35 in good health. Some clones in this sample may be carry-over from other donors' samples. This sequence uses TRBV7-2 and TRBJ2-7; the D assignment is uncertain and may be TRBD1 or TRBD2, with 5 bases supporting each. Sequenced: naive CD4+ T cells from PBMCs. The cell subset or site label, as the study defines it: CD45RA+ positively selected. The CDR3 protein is CASSRGGPLSYEQYF. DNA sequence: TGTGCCAGCAGCCGGGGCGGCCCCCTCTCCTACGAGCAGTACTTC. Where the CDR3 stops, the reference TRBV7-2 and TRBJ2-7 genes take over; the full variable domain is GAGVSQSPSNKVTEKGKDVELRCDPISGHTALYWYRQSLGQGLEFLIYFQGNSAPDKSGLPSDRFSAERTGGSVSTLTIQRTQQEDSAVYLCASSRGGPLSYEQYFGPGTRLTVT.